The sample holds many counts of the clone carrying this T cell receptor (beta chain). Arm-PCR of CDR3 regions with iRepertoire HTBI primers generated TCR beta libraries. Using its own MiXCR run on the multiplex PCR reads, TCRdb lists one record per CDR3 protein. The sample has some 340,000 distinct CDR3 sequences, more than 20% seen once. This sample was included in a study of regulatory T cells in long-lasting Graves disease. Study-wide background: A definition of persistent Graves' disease required over 5 years of antithyroid drugs plus positive TSH receptor antibodies.

Specified time point: persistent/refractory GD, antithyroid drugs over 5 years with positive TRAb. The TCR library used RNA extracted from PBMCs. The V gene's germline CDR1 is SNHLY and CDR2 FYNNEI. Trimming cost V 6 bases and J 7 bases; bases outside gene matches: 5. The CDR3 is made up of 12 amino acids. The sample in question was peripheral blood mononuclear cells (PBMCs), obtained when the disease was refractory, from a patient treated with antithyroid drugs. This receptor was obtained from a middle-aged woman with Graves disease. This sequence joins TRBV2 and TRBJ1-1; 7 positions agree with TRBD1. This chain's CDR3 is CASRRTGGEAFF. The CDR3 bases are TGTGCCAGCAGACGGACAGGAGGTGAAGCTTTCTTT.